A selection of T cell receptor beta chains follows, all from one sample in a study of CD8 T cells in ankylosing spondylitis. TCRdb reprocessed the 5' RACE reads via MiXCR and lists one record per CDR3 protein. The sample carries 500,000 to 550,000 distinct CDR3 sequences, about 13% recorded once. The material sequenced was blood, either unsorted or a sorted T cell fraction (not recorded which). These receptors all stem from a male donor with ankylosing spondylitis. Both conserved end residues are part of each CDR3. Fields, in order: D gene, clone size, J gene, V gene, CDR3 DNA, CDR3 protein. The D gene is left open where the match is weak. Clone size is not always given. Where it is, it says once, few, many or a class for expanded clones.

TRBD2 once TRBJ2-1 TRBV5-1 TGCGCCAGCAGCCCCGCAGCGGGAGGGGACTACAATGAGCAGTTCTTC CASSPAAGGDYNEQFF
TRBD2 many TRBJ2-5 TRBV10-3 TGTGCCATCAGTGATATGGGGAGGGCCCGGGAGACCCAGTACTTC CAISDMGRARETQYF
TRBD2 . TRBJ2-5 TRBV7-8 TGTGCCAGCAGCCCAGGGACTAGCGGGAGGGTCCAAGAGACCCAGTACTTC CASSPGTSGRVQETQYF
. few TRBJ2-7 TRBV7-2 TGTGCCAGCAGCTTGACCGGGACGGACGAGCAGTACTTC CASSLTGTDEQYF
. . TRBJ2-3 TRBV28 TGTGCCAGCATCCCAGTATTCGTGCAGGGGACAGATACGCAGTATTTT CASIPVFVQGTDTQYF
. few TRBJ2-7 TRBV5-6 TGTGCCAGCAGCCGGATGGGGACGGTTTCCTACGAGCAGTACTTC CASSRMGTVSYEQYF
. . TRBJ1-1 TRBV3-1 TGTGCCAGCAGAAAGCTGGAGTTTGGTGAAGCTTTCTTT CASRKLEFGEAFF
. many TRBJ2-5 TRBV5-1 TGCGCCAGCAGCTTGGCGTCCCAAGAGACCCAGTACTTC CASSLASQETQYF
TRBD1 few TRBJ1-2 TRBV19 TGTGCCAGCCGACAGGGGGCGATTGCCCTGGACGGCTACACCTTC CASRQGAIALDGYTF
TRBD2 . TRBJ2-1 TRBV7-2 TGTGCCAGCAGCCGGACTCTAGCGGGAGGGTACAATGAGCAGTTCTTC CASSRTLAGGYNEQFF
. . TRBJ1-1 TRBV15 TGTGCCACCAGCAGACTCAGGGAAACTGAAGCTTTCTTT CATSRLRETEAFF
. few TRBJ1-1 TRBV12-3/TRBV12-4 TGTGCCAGCAGTCCACCTCAAGGACGCAGTGAAGCTTTCTTT CASSPPQGRSEAFF
TRBD1 . TRBJ2-5 TRBV7-9 TGTGCCAGCAGCTTGAACAGGGGGAGGAGAGAGACCCAGTACTTC CASSLNRGRRETQYF
. once TRBJ2-3 TRBV20-1 TGCAGTGCTCTGAGGGGGGTTAGCACAGATACGCAGTATTTT CSALRGVSTDTQYF
. . TRBJ1-1 TRBV27 TGTGCCAGCAGTTTATCAGGGGCCACTGAAGCTTTCTTT CASSLSGATEAFF
TRBD2 . TRBJ2-1 TRBV19 TGTGCCAGTAGTACCCGCGGGGGGCCGGGGAATGAGCAGTTCTTC CASSTRGGPGNEQFF
. . TRBJ2-3 TRBV20-1 TGCAGTGCTAGACCCCTCGGGACTTCAGATACGCAGTATTTT CSARPLGTSDTQYF
. few TRBJ2-3 TRBV27 TGTGCCAGCAGTCCGCGGAGACAGCGGACAGATACGCAGTATTTT CASSPRRQRTDTQYF
TRBD1 . TRBJ1-5 TRBV24-1 TGTGCCACCAGTGATGCGGGACAGGGTGTAAATCAGCCCCAGCATTTT CATSDAGQGVNQPQHF
TRBD1 . TRBJ1-2 TRBV20-1 TGCAGTGCTAGCGGACAGGACTATGGCTACACCTTC CSASGQDYGYTF
TRBD2 many TRBJ2-1 TRBV10-3 TGTGCCATCAGTACTAGCGACAGCTCCTACAATGAGCAGTTCTTC CAISTSDSSYNEQFF
. . TRBJ2-3 TRBV20-1 TGCAGTGTCTTGGCAGGACTAATGAATACGCAGTATTTT CSVLAGLMNTQYF
. . TRBJ1-2 TRBV6-1 TGTGCCAGCAGTGGACGAACTATCGGAGTTGGCTACACCTTC CASSGRTIGVGYTF